The T cell receptor (beta chain) described here comes from a study of T-cell reconstitution after alpha-beta-depleted transplantation in children (TCRdb year 2016). Broadly, across the study: Using TCR repertoire profiling, the study quantitatively followed how T-cell immune reconstitution unfolded in children after TCRalphabeta/CD19-depleted allogeneic hematopoietic cell transplantation. The study at large found these results: About two months after transplant, the apparently early recovery of alphabetaT-cell counts reportedly depended on just several hundred clones that had expanded rapidly and came from non-depleted graft cells. Over the following months the frequencies of hyperexpanded clones went down, and after one year T-cell counts and TCRbeta diversity were mostly credited to newly produced T cells. In some patients, high TCRbeta diversity at day 60 was attributed to recipient T cells and intrathymic progenitors that had survived conditioning.

The germline V gene provides CDR1 MDHEN and CDR2 SYDVKM. The CDR3 has 14 amino acids, counting the end cysteine and phenylalanine. The retained sequence is limited to the CDR3, 42 bases, with the frame set at the first base. At the junction V is shortened by 3 bases and J by 6 bases, with 14 bases in between. Library generation was performed with PCR. Sequencing was performed on an Illumina HiSeq 2500. TCR library preparation used molecular barcoding, with unique molecular identifiers applied to normalize quantification of the TCRbeta repertoire. Starting from the raw public reads, TCRdb applied fastp trimming at Q25, assembled clones with MiXCR and retained in-frame beta chains. Identical CDR3 protein sequences are pooled into one entry, listed with their most common genes and DNA. In this sample the table shows hundreds of thousands of distinct CDR3 sequences, over 9% of which occur a single time. The ten largest account for over 6% of the sample.

This specimen's treatment or condition label, per the study, means: allogeneic hematopoietic cell transplantation with graft depleted of TCRalphabeta T cells and CD19 B cells. The children who served as transplant recipients had been given grafts of TCRalphabeta/CD19-depleted allogeneic hematopoietic cells. This clonotype was observed a few times. The antigen this receptor binds is unknown. Base qualities are not provided; no much larger clone lies one nucleotide away. The source was PBMCs, collected before TCRalphabeta/CD19-depleted stem cell transplant. This receptor was obtained from a boy under three years old with acute myeloid leukemia, due to receive a stem cell transplant. The chain joins TRBV28 to TRBJ1-2, with the identity of the D gene unclear. The CDR3 corresponds to CASSFGPPGNGYTF. In nucleotides, the sequence is TGTGCCAGCAGTTTTGGCCCACCCGGAAATGGCTACACCTTC.